These T cell receptor beta chains were read from a single sample in a study of cytomegalovirus exposure and HLA in healthy donors. Using immunoSEQ multiplex PCR, the repertoire was profiled, and TCRdb retains in-frame clones only, with some absent. The sample includes 60,000 to 100,000 clones, 78% of them seen just once. Material for sequencing was PBMCs. These receptors were collected from a man in his forties in good health and CMV-seronegative. CDR3s include the opening cysteine and the closing phenylalanine or tryptophan. Size values are once, few and many counts, or a class for expanded clones, and some rows have none.

abundance: NA; v_gene: TRBV11-1; len: 13; CDR3aa: CASSLYSQETQYF
abundance: NA; v_gene: TRBV10-3; len: 14; CDR3aa: CAVARQGATYEQYF
abundance: NA; v_gene: TRBV4-2; len: 14; CDR3aa: CASSQEGQLYGYTF
abundance: NA; v_gene: TRBV6-6; len: 14; CDR3aa: CASSRTGNGNTIYF
abundance: NA; v_gene: TRBV6-1; len: 15; CDR3aa: CASSGTSGRPDTQYF
abundance: once; v_gene: TRBV7-9; len: 14; CDR3aa: CASISGISPTQLFF
abundance: few; v_gene: TRBV6-6; len: 13; CDR3aa: CASTYGGATEAFF
abundance: NA; v_gene: TRBV7-9; len: 13; CDR3aa: CASSFGITGELFF
abundance: NA; v_gene: TRBV6-1; len: 16; CDR3aa: CASSERTSGSGDTQYF
abundance: once; v_gene: TRBV19; len: 13; CDR3aa: CASSTTTEYEQYF
abundance: NA; v_gene: TRBV28; len: 14; CDR3aa: CASSSSGSGNTIYF
abundance: NA; v_gene: TRBV19; len: 13; CDR3aa: CASSINRIEKLFF
abundance: NA; v_gene: TRBV2; len: 14; CDR3aa: CVSSPRTGSNEQFF
abundance: NA; v_gene: TRBV6-5; len: 14; CDR3aa: CASRTRSSGNTIYF
abundance: NA; v_gene: TRBV2; len: 13; CDR3aa: CASTGGGTGELFF
abundance: NA; v_gene: TRBV10-3; len: 16; CDR3aa: CAISELGQGRGTEAFF
abundance: NA; v_gene: TRBV29-1; len: 14; CDR3aa: CSVEEPSGGRTQYF
abundance: NA; v_gene: TRBV7-9; len: 17; CDR3aa: CASSPNTGGATSYEQYF
abundance: NA; v_gene: TRBV7-9; len: 12; CDR3aa: CASSSRVGEQYF
abundance: few; v_gene: TRBV6-6; len: 11; CDR3aa: CASSGALEAFF
abundance: NA; v_gene: TRBV6-6; len: 16; CDR3aa: CASSTRRSSGANGLTF
abundance: NA; v_gene: TRBV6-5; len: 14; CDR3aa: CASKGTPANYEQYF
abundance: few; v_gene: TRBV15; len: 16; CDR3aa: CATSRDPTGALTEAFF
abundance: NA; v_gene: TRBV6-4; len: 13; CDR3aa: CASRDRGNTEAFF
abundance: few; v_gene: TRBV28; len: 12; CDR3aa: CASSRYSYEQYF
abundance: NA; v_gene: TRBV7-9; len: 12; CDR3aa: CASSPGRETQYF
abundance: NA; v_gene: TRBV2; len: 14; CDR3aa: CASSMGANNSPLHF
abundance: NA; v_gene: TRBV15; len: 15; CDR3aa: CATSESGRRYNEQFF
abundance: NA; v_gene: TRBV19; len: 14; CDR3aa: CATSGLSPLYEQYF
abundance: NA; v_gene: TRBV27; len: 15; CDR3aa: CASSFRQGAGSPLHF
abundance: NA; v_gene: TRBV5-1; len: 16; CDR3aa: CASSGPAGRRHYEQYF
abundance: NA; v_gene: TRBV28; len: 18; CDR3aa: CASSQSVWQSGSNQPQHF
abundance: few; v_gene: TRBV10-3; len: 17; CDR3aa: CAISESGELARTDTQYF
abundance: NA; v_gene: TRBV7-9; len: 14; CDR3aa: CASSLGQGWNIQYF
abundance: few; v_gene: TRBV6-5; len: 13; CDR3aa: CASSYSLFYEQYF
abundance: NA; v_gene: TRBV28; len: 15; CDR3aa: CASSSGLAGSGELFF
abundance: NA; v_gene: TRBV5-1; len: 13; CDR3aa: CASRRDSTGELFF
abundance: few; v_gene: TRBV29-1; len: 12; CDR3aa: CSVGDPGGEQYF
abundance: NA; v_gene: TRBV5-1; len: 16; CDR3aa: CASSLSGGPSSYEQYF
abundance: NA; v_gene: TRBV18; len: 11; CDR3aa: CASSLRHEAFF
abundance: NA; v_gene: TRBV19; len: 14; CDR3aa: CASSPGQGDYGYTF
abundance: NA; v_gene: TRBV11-3; len: 15; CDR3aa: CASSLPGFANEKLFF
abundance: NA; v_gene: TRBV6-5; len: 14; CDR3aa: CASSQGGGTDTQYF
abundance: once; v_gene: TRBV4-2; len: 13; CDR3aa: CASSQEPDQPQHF
abundance: once; v_gene: TRBV28; len: 17; CDR3aa: CASSPRTGSFRGQPQHF
abundance: NA; v_gene: TRBV6-6; len: 16; CDR3aa: CASSYSRAGTGLKLFF
abundance: NA; v_gene: TRBV6-6; len: 15; CDR3aa: CASNRGQGVGGEQFF
abundance: NA; v_gene: TRBV5-1; len: 16; CDR3aa: CASSLGSSGREETQYF
abundance: NA; v_gene: TRBV19; len: 14; CDR3aa: CASSIVSSNEKLFF
abundance: few; v_gene: TRBV7-3; len: 17; CDR3aa: CASSPGTSGSYSSEQYF